The sequence of this T cell receptor (gamma chain) was determined in a study of γδ T cells in repeated Plasmodium falciparum infection. TCRdb fed the multiplex PCR reads into CATT to redo clone calling. The sample holds roughly 5,000 gamma-chain clones; around 3.5% are singletons and the top ten take approximately 32%. V gave up 0 bases and J gave up 7 bases; unmatched junction bases: 6. This CDR3 has 17 amino acids. The V gene's germline CDR1 is GITISATS and CDR2 ISYDGTV (reference sequence). Gammadelta T cells were flow-sorted from PBMC into Vgamma9/Vdelta2+ and Vdelta2-negative populations for bulk analysis.

The chain is built from TRGV9 and TRGJP. Here the J gene was assigned by germline matching of the DNA, as TCRdb has none. Sequencing used gamma-delta T cells from blood. This TCR came from a pool of human donors (malaria-infected and uninfected, not separated). The CDR3 DNA is TGTGCCTTGTGGGAGGTGGTCGGGGAGTTGGGCAAAAAAATCAAGGTATTT. Translation: CALWEVVGELGKKIKVF.